This is a list of T cell receptor beta chains from one sample in a study of blood T cell repertoires in COVID-19. Sequencing used immunoSEQ multiplex PCR; TCRdb keeps in-frame clones, though not all of them. The sample contains over 250,000 clones, roughly 86% of which appear only once. The source material was PBMCs or T cells enriched from blood (not recorded which). The receptor source for this set is a woman aged 60-75 years who had recovered from COVID-19. Both conserved end residues are part of each CDR3. The D gene is left open where the match is weak. Not every row has a clone size; where given, it reads once, few, many or a size class.

NA TRBJ1-2 NA TRBV30 TGTGCCTGGAGTGTATGGGAGGCTGGCTACACCTTC CAWSVWEAGYTF
TRBD2 TRBJ2-3 once TRBV7-9 TGTGCCAGCAACGCGGGGGGCCGCGGCACAGATACGCAGTATTTT CASNAGGRGTDTQYF
TRBD1 TRBJ1-1 NA TRBV11-2 TGTGCCAGCAGCTGGCGACAGGGGGCGAACACTGAAGCTTTCTTT CASSWRQGANTEAFF
NA TRBJ1-5 NA TRBV6-5 TGTGCCAGTGACAGGTTCAAGGCTCAGCCCCAGCATTTT CASDRFKAQPQHF
NA TRBJ2-2 NA TRBV27 TGTGCCAGCAGTGCCAGGTACAATCAGGCGGGGGAGCTGTTTTTT CASSARYNQAGELFF
NA TRBJ1-1 once TRBV27 TGTGCCAGCAGTTTAAGAGGGGAGGGAACTGAAGCTTTCTTT CASSLRGEGTEAFF
NA TRBJ1-2 NA TRBV11-2 TGTGCCAGCAGCATAAGGGACGGGGGGAACTATGGCTACACCTTC CASSIRDGGNYGYTF
TRBD1 TRBJ1-1 once TRBV11-3 TGTGCCAGCAGCTTCACAGGGGGCAACACTGAAGCTTTCTTT CASSFTGGNTEAFF
NA TRBJ1-1 NA TRBV30 TGTGCCTGGAGCGGGGGTGCCGGACTGAACACTGAAGCTTTCTTT CAWSGGAGLNTEAFF
TRBD1 TRBJ1-1 NA TRBV29-1 TGCAGCGTCGACAGGGGGCTTTACACTGAAGCTTTCTTT CSVDRGLYTEAFF
TRBD1 TRBJ2-5 NA TRBV10-3 TGTGCCATCAGTGATTCCGGGACAGCACAAGAGACCCAGTACTTC CAISDSGTAQETQYF